This T cell receptor beta chain is drawn from a study of blood T cell repertoires in COVID-19. The wider study: Some COVID-19 samples were acute and others convalescent; all came from the United States, Italy and Spain. The cDNA or gDNA used as material had been derived from T cells, B-cell-depleted T cells, or PBMCs.

Original handling: Amplified reference gene primers provided the basis for estimating nucleated cell counts. The data were produced by immunoSEQ multiplex PCR, yet TCRdb's version contains in-frame clones alone and is incomplete. The DNA was the basis for D and trimming; V, J and clone size are from that table. The data contain 230,000 or so clones, 75% to 85% of them singletons. CDR3 length: 15 residues. Deletions cut 5 bases from V and 6 bases from J, with 17 bases between. CDR1 and CDR2 from the germline V gene are MNHEY and SMNVEV (reference sequence). This TCR was recovered from a man aged 40-55 years who had recovered from COVID-19. The sequencing sample was made of peripheral blood. J is TRBJ1-5 and V is TRBV27, with D possibly matching TRBD1 (6 bases). Written as DNA, the CDR3 is TGTGCCAGCAGTCCGCAGGGGAGCGTCGGTCAGCCCCAGCATTTT. It translates to CASSPQGSVGQPQHF.